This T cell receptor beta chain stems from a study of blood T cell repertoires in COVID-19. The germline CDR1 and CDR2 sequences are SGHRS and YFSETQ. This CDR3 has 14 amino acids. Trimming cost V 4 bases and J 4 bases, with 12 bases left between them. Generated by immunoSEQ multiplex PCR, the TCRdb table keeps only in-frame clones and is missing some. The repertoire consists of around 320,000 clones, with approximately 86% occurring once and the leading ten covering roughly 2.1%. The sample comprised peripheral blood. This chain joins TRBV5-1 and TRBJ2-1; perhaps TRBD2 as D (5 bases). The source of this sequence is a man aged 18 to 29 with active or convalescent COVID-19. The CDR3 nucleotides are TGCGCCAGCAGCCCCCAACGGACTTACAATGAGCAGTTCTTC. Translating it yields CASSPQRTYNEQFF.